This TCR beta chain derives from a study of CD8+ T cells in alopecia areata. Study observations and caveats: Tissue-resident alphabeta T cells belonging to normal skin likewise get sequenced within scalp specimens.

The treatment is: oral pan-JAK inhibitor, 5-10 mg twice daily. Concerning this clone itself: Its antigen is currently unknown.

The V and J ends lost 1 base and 4 bases respectively, with 14 bases between them. Germline CDR1 and CDR2: SGHDT and YYEEEE. The CDR3 covers 15 residues. RNA was isolated and reverse transcribed to cDNA, the sequencing template. Some clones are missing from TCRdb's copy, which holds only in-frame ones; the method was immunoSEQ multiplex PCR. The data show about 180,000 clones, 40% to 65% seen once. The starting material was CD8+ T cells sorted from blood, obtained at approximately week 52, from a patient treated with tofacitinib. The origin of this receptor is a human donor with alopecia areata. The chain combines TRBV5-6 with TRBJ1-1; D is unclear. This CDR3 reads CASSLPDRPATEAFF. The DNA of the CDR3 is TGTGCCAGCAGCTTGCCGGATCGACCGGCCACTGAAGCTTTCTTT.